The 31 T cell receptor beta chains in this list originate from one sample, sequenced in a study of tissue T cells after allogeneic stem cell transplantation. Sequencing used immunoSEQ multiplex PCR; TCRdb keeps in-frame clones, though not all of them. This sample yields 1,500 to 2,000 clones, of which about half are seen a single time; roughly 24% belongs to the top ten. Described time point: mouse harvest day 7 after allogeneic transplant. Mouse grafts combined 10^7 T-cell-depleted bone marrow cells with 10^6 splenic CD5+ T cells. The sequenced sample was spleen. Source of these receptors: a female BALB/c mouse given C57BL/6 T cells with graft-versus-host disease after an allogeneic hematopoietic cell transplant.

This clone was observed a handful of times. Germline and genes: mouse. The CDR3 end is not reached by the read, which stops 1 residue before it; the germline J gene fills it in. The chain is built from TRBV31 and TRBJ1-3, with TRBD1 matching 10 bases. The CDR3 spans 15 residues. Per germline, CDR1 GKSSPN and CDR2 SITVG. V shed 0 bases, J shed 2 bases, and the junction held 1 base outside the gene matches. CDR3 DNA, as far as it was read: TGTGCCTGGAGTCTGACAGGGGGCGCTGGAAATACGCTCTAT. Residues: CAWSLTGGAGNTLY. The entire CDR3 protein reads CAWSLTGGAGNTLYF.

As regards this clone: Gene names and germline refer to mouse. The DNA ends 1 residue before the CDR3 does, and the rest of the CDR3 is filled in from the germline J gene. The V and J genes are TRBV2 and TRBJ1-1; D is ambiguous. V lost 4 bases, J lost 1 base, and 7 bases lay in between. The CDR3 length is 13 residues. Germline CDR1 LGHNA, CDR2 YSYQKL. The CDR3 sequence: CASSLAGNTEVFF. The DNA read from the CDR3 is TGTGCCAGCAGCCTGGCAGGAAACACAGAAGTCTTC. Looking up the rest from reference TRBV2 and TRBJ1-1 gives the full variable domain: DPKIIQKPKYLVAVTGSEKILICEQYLGHNAMYWYRQSAKKPLEFMFSYSYQKLMDNQTASSRFQPQSSKKNHLDLQITALKPDDSATYFCASSLAGNTEVFFGKGTRLTVV.

Note on this clone: The gene symbols are mouse symbols. Read data end 1 residue before the CDR3 end; the end is taken from the germline J gene. The V and J genes are TRBV15 and TRBJ1-3; TRBD1 is a possible D gene (5 bases). This CDR3 is 15 amino acids long. The V and J ends lost 6 bases and 0 bases respectively, with 12 bases between them. Germline assignment: CDR1 SGHND and CDR2 FRSKSL. The CDR3: CASSPGRNSGNTLYF. The DNA read from the CDR3 is TGTGCCAGCAGCCCGGGACGGAATTCTGGAAATACGCTCTAT.

For this clone: Gene names refer to mouse genes. Read coverage stops 1 residue before the CDR3 terminus; the germline J gene supplies the remainder. The V and J genes are TRBV16 and TRBJ2-3; D not certain. V dropped 0 bases and J dropped 0 bases, with 4 bases sitting between them. Germline V gene lookup returns CDR1 SGHSA and CDR2 FRNQAP. The CDR3 is 14 residues long. The CDR3 reads CASSLDTSAETLYF. Incomplete CDR3 DNA: TGTGCAAGCAGCTTAGACACTAGTGCAGAAACGCTGTAT.

Of note for this clone: Mouse gene names and germline throughout. The read halts 1 residue ahead of the CDR3 end, with the missing end drawn from the germline J gene. The rearrangement joins TRBV13-2 to TRBJ2-4; 10 nucleotides match TRBD2. Trimming removed 3 bases from V and 1 base from J; junction bases left unmatched: 2. The CDR3 loop spans 15 amino acids. CDR1 and CDR2 from the germline V gene are NNHNN and SYGAGS (reference sequence). Partial CDR3 DNA: TGTGCCAGCGGTGCTGGGGGGGCGGGTCAAAACACCTTGTAC. This sequence encodes CASGAGGAGQNTLY. In full, the CDR3 reads CASGAGGAGQNTLYF.

Note on this clone: Gene and germline names: mouse. This CDR3 is CASGRGGPNTLYF. Incomplete CDR3 DNA: TGTGCCAGCGGTCGGGGGGGGCCTAACACCTTGTAC. The V gene is TRBV13-2, the J gene TRBJ2-4; TRBD2 agrees at 8 bases. With the read ending 1 residue before the CDR3 end, the germline J gene is used to fill in that end. The V gene's germline CDR1 is NNHNN and CDR2 SYGAGS (reference sequence). This CDR3 region has 13 residues. V dropped 4 bases and J dropped 6; count of bases not matched to a gene: 4.

In regard to this clone: The listed genes are named as in mouse. The read ends 1 residue early relative to the CDR3; the germline J gene fills the gap. V is TRBV5 and J is TRBJ2-5; unclear D gene. The CDR3 is made up of 14 amino acids. Germline CDR1 and CDR2: LGHNA and YNLKQL (reference sequence). V was cut by 0 bases and J by 1 base, with 5 bases left in between. CDR3 DNA, as far as it was read: TGTGCCAGCAGCCAAGAGACATACCAAGACACCCAGTAC. It specifies CASSQETYQDTQY. The entire CDR3 reads CASSQETYQDTQYF.

As to this clone: Gene names follow the mouse nomenclature. Coverage ceases 1 residue before the CDR3 finishes, and the germline J gene fills in the end. This chain links TRBV12-1 with TRBJ2-4, with a possible D match to TRBD2 (6 bases). Trimming pared 0 bases from V and 0 bases from J, leaving 12 bases between. The length of the CDR3 is 16 residues. Germline V gene sequence: CDR1 SGHSN, CDR2 HYEKVE. The CDR3 loop reads CASSLVWGSSQNTLYF. The CDR3 bases that were read are TGTGCCAGCTCTCTCGTCTGGGGATCTAGTCAAAACACCTTGTAC.

As regards this clone: Mouse gene names and germline throughout. The CDR3 end is not reached by the read, which stops 1 residue before it; the germline J gene fills it in. V and J are TRBV13-1 and TRBJ2-4; D may be TRBD2 (6 bases). V was shortened by 2 bases and J by 2 bases, with 9 bases between the two germline ends. The germline V gene has CDR1 NSHNY and CDR2 SYGAGN. This CDR3 contains 14 residues. The CDR3 loop reads CASSEWGNQNTLYF. Partial CDR3 DNA: TGTGCCAGCAGTGAATGGGGGAATCAAAACACCTTGTAC.

This clone is judged large. The germline and genes are mouse ones. The read terminates 1 residue ahead of where the CDR3 ends, so the germline J gene completes it. The rearrangement links TRBV13-1 to TRBJ2-1, with D possibly being TRBD2 (7 bases). The CDR3 loop spans 13 amino acids. Germline CDR1 NSHNY, CDR2 SYGAGN. Trimming took 3 bases from V and 7 from J, leaving 11 bases between them. The CDR3 spells CASSGGGRAEQFF. CDR3 bases read: TGTGCCAGCAGTGGAGGGGGGCGGGCTGAGCAGTTC.

As concerns this clone: Gene names are mouse gene names. The read ends 1 residue shy of where the CDR3 ends; the end is completed using the germline J gene. The rearrangement joins TRBV26 to TRBJ2-4; D possibly corresponds to TRBD2 (6 bases). The CDR3 has 14 residues. The germline V and J ends were trimmed by 3 bases and 0 bases, with 7 bases remaining between them. The V gene's germline CDR1 is KGHPV and CDR2 FQNQEV (reference sequence). CDR3 in amino acids: CASSLLGSQNTLYF. The CDR3 bases that were read are TGTGCCAGCAGTCTACTGGGTAGTCAAAACACCTTGTAC.

A word on this clone: Germline and genes here are mouse. The read falls 1 residue short of the CDR3 end, and the missing part is taken from the germline J gene. This chain links TRBV13-3 with TRBJ1-4, with D possibly matching TRBD1 (6 bases). V was pared by 2 bases and J by 0 bases, with 17 bases between. Germline loops: CDR1 NNHDY, CDR2 SYVADS. The CDR3 length is 18 residues. Partial CDR3 DNA: TGTGCCAGCAGTGAAAGGCCAGGACAGATCATTTCCAACGAAAGATTATTT. It specifies CASSERPGQIISNERLF. In full, the CDR3 is CASSERPGQIISNERLFF. The variable domain in full, completed from reference TRBV13-3 and TRBJ1-4, reads EAAVTQSPRSKVAVTGGKVTLSCHQTNNHDYMYWYRQDTGHGLRLIHYSYVADSTEKGDIPDGYKASRPSQENFSLILELASLSQTAVYFCASSERPGQIISNERLFFGHGTKLSVL.

Notes on this clone: Genes here carry mouse names. The CDR3 goes on 1 residue after the read ends, and that part is filled in from the germline J gene. This chain links TRBV26 with TRBJ2-5, with unresolved D. V was trimmed by 2 bases and J by 6 bases, leaving 9 bases between them. This CDR3 has 13 amino acids. Germline values: CDR1 KGHPV, CDR2 FQNQEV (reference sequence). Incomplete CDR3 DNA: TGTGCCAGCAGTCTGGCTGGAGGCGACACCCAGTAC. Protein product: CASSLAGGDTQY. The whole CDR3 protein reads CASSLAGGDTQYF.

In the case of this clone: Germline and genes: mouse. The read ends 1 residue shy of where the CDR3 ends; the end is completed using the germline J gene. This chain links TRBV19 with TRBJ2-7; possibly TRBD1 for D (6 bases). V shed 1 base and J shed 0 bases, with 8 bases lying between them. This CDR3 has 14 amino acids. Germline CDR1 and CDR2: FNHDT and SITEND (reference sequence). This CDR3 reads CASSIRDTSYEQYF. The sequenced CDR3 bases are TGTGCCAGCAGTATAAGGGACACCTCCTATGAACAGTAC.

In the case of this clone: Gene and germline names: mouse. The CDR3 end falls 1 residue outside the read, so it is completed with the germline J gene. At the DNA level, this CDR3 is encoded by other sequences in the same sample as well. The chain uses TRBV16 and TRBJ1-3; D remains unclear. Trimming shortened V by 0 bases and J by 0 bases, and 6 bases separated the two germline ends. The CDR3 extends over 15 amino acids. In germline, CDR1 is SGHSA, CDR2 FRNQAP. This CDR3 reads CASSLDGGSGNTLYF. Incomplete CDR3 DNA: TGTGCAAGCAGCTTAGATGGAGGTTCTGGAAATACGCTCTAT.

By proportion, this clone is large. Genes here carry mouse names. The read is 1 residue too short to cover the CDR3 end, so that end is filled in from the germline J gene. The chain uses TRBV13-3 and TRBJ2-1; tentative D call: TRBD1 (5 bases). Trimming stripped 4 bases from V and 1 base from J, with 6 bases between. CDR1 and CDR2 from the germline V gene are NNHDY and SYVADS. There are 13 residues in the CDR3. CDR3 DNA, as far as it was read: TGTGCCAGCAGTAACAGGAACTATGCTGAGCAGTTC. It encodes CASSNRNYAEQF. From start to end, the CDR3 is CASSNRNYAEQFF.

Worth noting for this clone: Mouse gene names apply. The CDR3 goes on 1 residue after the read ends, and that part is filled in from the germline J gene. The rearrangement uses TRBV5 and TRBJ2-5, with unresolved D. Germline V gives CDR1 LGHNA, CDR2 YNLKQL (reference sequence). V lost 1 base to trimming and J lost 0 bases, with 5 bases between them. The CDR3 sequence is 14 residues long. The sequenced part of the CDR3 DNA is TGTGCCAGCAGCCAAGTGGGTAACCAAGACACCCAGTAC. As protein: CASSQVGNQDTQY. In full, the CDR3 reads CASSQVGNQDTQYF.

About this clone: Genes here carry mouse names. The sequenced fragment ends 1 residue before the CDR3 boundary, so the rest is inferred from the germline J gene. J is TRBJ1-1 and V is TRBV3, with 7 bases identical to TRBD1. The CDR3 length is 14 residues. CDR1 SNHLY and CDR2 FYNGKV come from the germline V gene (reference sequence). V gave up 4 bases and J gave up 2 bases; unmatched junction bases: 4. This chain's CDR3 is CASSSSGGNTEVFF. CDR3 bases read: TGTGCCAGCAGCTCTTCAGGGGGTAACACAGAAGTCTTC.

This clone was observed a few times. Any gene name here is a mouse gene name. The read falls 1 residue short of the CDR3 end, and the missing part is taken from the germline J gene. The rearrangement links TRBV16 to TRBJ2-7; possibly TRBD1 for D (6 bases). Germline loops: CDR1 SGHSA, CDR2 FRNQAP. V lost 5 bases and J 7 bases, leaving 9 bases between the germline ends. The CDR3 is 11 residues long. The sequenced part of the CDR3 DNA is TGTGCAAGCAGCCCCGGGACAGAACAGTAC. Translation gives CASSPGTEQY. In full, the CDR3 reads CASSPGTEQYF.

In regard to this clone: Mouse gene names and germline throughout. The CDR3 end is not reached by the read, which stops 1 residue before it; the germline J gene fills it in. The chain is built from TRBV13-1 and TRBJ1-1; D remains unclear. The CDR3 is 11 amino acids. Trimming cost V 6 bases and J 0 bases, with 3 bases left between them. Per the germline V gene, CDR1 is NSHNY and CDR2 is SYGAGN. CDR3: CASTQNTEVFF. CDR3 DNA (partial): TGTGCCAGCACACAGAACACAGAAGTCTTC.

This clone was seen only once. Any gene name here is a mouse gene name. The read comes to an end 1 residue before the CDR3 does, leaving the germline J gene to fill in the end. The chain employs TRBV29 and TRBJ2-5, with 7 bases that match TRBD2. V was clipped by 3 bases and J by 10 bases; unmatched bases: 4. The CDR3 length is 12 residues. Germline-derived CDR1 and CDR2 are MSHET and SYDVDS. The CDR3: CASSLRTGPQYF. The DNA read from the CDR3 is TGTGCTAGCAGTTTGAGGACTGGTCCCCAGTAC.

Comments on this clone: Here the gene names and germline are mouse. The CDR3 end falls 1 residue outside the read, so it is completed with the germline J gene. This chain uses TRBV5 with TRBJ2-2; TRBD2 matches 7 bases. This CDR3 contains 16 residues. V lost 4 bases to trimming and J lost 0 bases; unmatched junction nucleotides: 5. CDR1 is LGHNA, CDR2 YNLKQL, per germline (reference sequence). The CDR3 sequence is CASSRRGGANTGQLYF. CDR3 DNA, as far as it was read: TGTGCCAGCAGCCGTCGGGGGGGGGCAAACACCGGGCAGCTCTAC.

Note on this clone: Germline and genes here are mouse. The read comes to an end 1 residue before the CDR3 does, leaving the germline J gene to fill in the end. The V and J genes are TRBV21 and TRBJ2-7; 11 nucleotides agree with TRBD1. TRBV21 falls under the ORF class, with uncertain function. V was clipped by 2 bases and J by 7 bases; unmatched bases: 4. This CDR3 has 14 residues. CDR3 bases read: TGTGCTAGCAGTCAAGGACAGGGGGCAGGGGAACAGTAC. It translates to CASSQGQGAGEQY. In full, the CDR3 is CASSQGQGAGEQYF.

Comment on this clone: These gene names are mouse names. The read terminates 1 residue before the CDR3 end, so the remaining end is supplied by the germline J gene. The chain links TRBV1 to TRBJ1-4, with 9 bases matching TRBD1. Germline lookup yields CDR1 NSQYPW and CDR2 LRSPGD (reference sequence). The V segment lost 4 bases and the J segment 0 bases; nucleotides outside the gene matches: 3. There are 16 residues in the CDR3. CDR3 DNA (partial): TGCACCTGCAGTGGAGACAGGGGGATTTCCAACGAAAGATTATTT. This translates into CTCSGDRGISNERLF. The whole CDR3 protein reads CTCSGDRGISNERLFF.

As regards this clone: The gene symbols are mouse symbols. CDR3 sequence reads: CASGDKGNSDYTF. The sequenced CDR3 bases are TGTGCCAGCGGTGATAAGGGGAACTCCGACTACACC. This chain uses TRBV13-2 with TRBJ1-2; weak D call: TRBD1 (5 bases). Coverage ceases 1 residue before the CDR3 finishes, and the germline J gene fills in the end. Trimming removed 1 base at V and 2 bases at J, with 6 bases between. The CDR3 runs 13 residues. Looked up from germline, CDR1 is NNHNN and CDR2 is SYGAGS (reference sequence).

This clone has only one observation. Genes and germline come from the mouse. The CDR3 is cut off 1 residue early in the read; its end comes from the germline J gene. The genes are TRBV13-1 and TRBJ2-3; 10 bases match TRBD1. CDR1 NSHNY and CDR2 SYGAGN come from the germline V gene. CDR3 length: 15 amino acids. The ends lost 5 bases at V and 0 bases at J; junction bases unmatched: 3. CDR3 sequence: CASRDRGVSAETLYF. The sequenced CDR3 bases are TGTGCCAGCAGGGACAGGGGGGTGAGTGCAGAAACGCTGTAT.

This clone is categorized as large. Gene labels here are mouse ones. The read terminates 1 residue ahead of where the CDR3 ends, so the germline J gene completes it. V usage is TRBV24 and J usage is TRBJ1-4; D is possibly TRBD1 (5 bases). Trimming left V 4 bases short and J 3 bases short, with 12 bases between. Per germline, CDR1 KGHTA and CDR2 FRNEEI. The CDR3 extends over 15 amino acids. CDR3: CASSPRETANERLFF. Incomplete CDR3 DNA: TGTGCCAGCAGTCCCAGGGAGACGGCCAACGAAAGATTATTT.

This clone was observed a few times. Gene names denote mouse genes. The read ends 1 residue early relative to the CDR3; the germline J gene fills the gap. The chain links TRBV24 to TRBJ2-2; D is unresolved. The V gene lost 4 bases and the J gene lost 0 bases, with 6 bases spanning the gap. Per the germline V gene, CDR1 is KGHTA and CDR2 is FRNEEI. The CDR3 sequence is 14 residues long. CDR3 DNA (partial): TGTGCCAGCAGTCCCGGAGCAAACACCGGGCAGCTCTAC. Protein: CASSPGANTGQLY. The complete CDR3 protein is CASSPGANTGQLYF.

Concerning this clone itself: Genes and germline are mouse. The missing CDR3 end, 1 residue past where the read stops, is filled in from the germline J gene. The chain carries TRBV15 and TRBJ2-5; the D gene could be TRBD1 or TRBD2 (5 bases each). The CDR3 has 13 amino acids. Germline V gene lookup returns CDR1 SGHND and CDR2 FRSKSL. V shed 6 bases and J shed 0 bases, with 7 bases lying between them. The DNA read from the CDR3 is TGTGCCAGCAGAAGGGACAACCAAGACACCCAGTAC. Its protein product is CASRRDNQDTQY. The full CDR3 reads CASRRDNQDTQYF.

This clone is labeled as large. Genes and germline come from the mouse. From the germline J gene comes the end of the CDR3, since the read stops 1 residue before it. The gene calls are TRBV13-2 and TRBJ2-7; 10 bases agree with TRBD2. Trimming removed 0 bases from V and 3 bases from J; junction bases left unmatched: 6. Germline V lookup: CDR1 NNHNN, CDR2 SYGAGS (reference sequence). The CDR3 runs to 16 residues. Incomplete CDR3 DNA: TGTGCCAGCGGTGATGCTCTGGGGGGGCCCCGCTATGAACAGTAC. Translating gives CASGDALGGPRYEQY. The entire CDR3 protein is CASGDALGGPRYEQYF.

Comment on this clone: The genes are named according to mouse. The sequenced fragment ends 1 residue before the CDR3 boundary, so the rest is inferred from the germline J gene. V and J are TRBV14 and TRBJ1-5; D possibly corresponds to TRBD1 (5 bases). Germline V lookup: CDR1 SGHDT, CDR2 FRDEAV. Trimming removed 2 bases at V and 1 base at J, with 10 bases between. The CDR3 runs 15 residues. The CDR3 reads CASSLGVRNNQAPLF. CDR3 bases read: TGTGCCAGCAGTTTGGGGGTGAGGAACAACCAGGCTCCGCTT.